One sample yielded the 20 T cell receptor beta chains listed below, sequenced in a study of blood T cell repertoires in COVID-19. The method was immunoSEQ multiplex PCR; TCRdb's version includes in-frame clones alone and lacks a portion of them. This table holds about 240,000 clones, around 88% found once. Source material: PBMCs or T cells enriched from blood (not recorded which). These receptors were collected from a woman in her 30s who had recovered from COVID-19.

The chain recombines TRBV28 with TRBJ2-7; 9 positions agree with TRBD2. The CDR3 runs 16 residues. From germline, CDR1 is MDHEN and CDR2 SYDVKM. Trimming took 8 bases from V and 1 from J; bases not matched to a gene: 12. In DNA form, the CDR3 reads TGTGCCAGCGGGGGCTCGACTAGCGGATTTTCCTACGAGCAGTACTTC. It encodes CASGGSTSGFSYEQYF.

This clone was recorded once. V and J are TRBV29-1 and TRBJ1-2; a weak D match, TRBD1 (5 bases). The CDR3 is made up of 12 amino acids. V was clipped by 6 bases and J by 5 bases, with 13 bases between them. Germline CDR1 and CDR2: SQVTM and ANQGSEA. The CDR3 loop is CSVMTDAYGYTF. CDR3 bases: TGCAGCGTGATGACAGACGCATATGGCTACACCTTC.

The rearrangement uses TRBV29-1 and TRBJ2-3, with D tentatively TRBD2 (5 bases). V lost 0 bases and J lost 6, with 13 bases in between. This CDR3 region has 14 residues. Germline V CDR1 and CDR2: SQVTM, ANQGSEA. The CDR3: CSVEEYNREDTQYF. The DNA of the CDR3 is TGCAGCGTTGAAGAGTATAATAGGGAGGATACGCAGTATTTT.

This clone was seen a single time. V gene TRBV28 combines with J gene TRBJ1-2; 7 bases match TRBD1. Germline V gene lookup returns CDR1 MDHEN and CDR2 SYDVKM. V was clipped by 8 bases and J by 4 bases; unmatched bases: 10. This CDR3 has 14 amino acids. CDR3: CASLAEGGGYGYTF. DNA for the CDR3: TGTGCCAGCTTAGCAGAAGGGGGCGGCTATGGCTACACCTTC.

In its sample, this clone was seen many times. Here the CDR3 reads CSVLGNGYTF. CDR3 nucleotides: TGCAGCGTCCTCGGGAATGGCTACACCTTC. The rearrangement joins TRBV29-1 to TRBJ1-2, with D unresolved. Germline lookup yields CDR1 SQVTM and CDR2 ANQGSEA. The CDR3 sequence is 10 residues long. The germline V and J ends were trimmed by 6 bases and 6 bases, with 8 bases remaining between them. Looking up the rest from reference TRBV29-1 and TRBJ1-2 gives the full variable domain: SAVISQKPSRDICQRGTSLTIQCQVDSQVTMMFWYRQQPGQSLTLIATANQGSEATYESGFVIDKFPISRPNLTFSTLTVSNMSPEDSSIYLCSVLGNGYTFGSGTRLTVV.

This clone was seen only once. The J gene is TRBJ2-2, the V gene TRBV4-2; 9 positions match TRBD1. Germline V lookup: CDR1 LGHNA, CDR2 YNFKEQ. The V segment lost 0 bases and the J segment 4 bases; nucleotides outside the gene matches: 9. There are 18 residues in the CDR3. CDR3 sequence: CASSQETPGQGSTGELFF. CDR3 coding DNA: TGTGCCAGCAGCCAAGAAACGCCGGGACAGGGTAGCACCGGGGAGCTGTTTTTT.

CDR3 DNA: TGCAGTGCTAGACTCCCCGGGGAGCTGTTTTTT. As protein: CSARLPGELFF. The chain is built from TRBV20-1 and TRBJ2-2; D ambiguous. Trimming pared 2 bases from V and 6 bases from J, leaving 4 bases between. The length of the CDR3 is 11 residues. From germline, CDR1 is DFQATT and CDR2 SNEGSKA (reference sequence).

The chain has TRBV28 and TRBJ1-2, with 9 bases identical to TRBD1. This CDR3 has 14 amino acids. The germline CDR1 and CDR2 sequences are MDHEN and SYDVKM. V gave up 8 bases and J gave up 2 bases; unmatched junction bases: 6. The CDR3: CASGTGIGNYGYTF. CDR3 nucleotides: TGTGCCAGCGGGACAGGGATTGGAAACTATGGCTACACCTTC.

The CDR3 DNA is TGTGCCAGCCGGACAGGGGGCGAGAACTATGGCTACACCTTC. Translation gives CASRTGGENYGYTF. V usage is TRBV28 and J usage is TRBJ1-2, with 11 positions matching TRBD1. The trim removed 8 bases at V and 2 bases at J, leaving 4 bases unmatched. The CDR3 covers 14 residues. CDR1 and CDR2 (germline): MDHEN, SYDVKM.

This chain connects TRBV5-1 to TRBJ1-4; maybe TRBD1 (6 bases). The V gene's germline CDR1 is SGHRS and CDR2 YFSETQ. The CDR3 has 14 residues. V lost 0 bases to trimming and J lost 6 bases, with 9 bases between them. CDR3 nucleotides: TGCGCCAGCAGCTTGGACAGGGCTGATGAAAAACTGTTTTTT. This sequence encodes CASSLDRADEKLFF.

CDR3 DNA: TGTGCCAGCAGTTGGGACAGTGGAGGGTACTCACCCCTCCACTTT. Its translation: CASSWDSGGYSPLHF. V and J are TRBV27 and TRBJ1-6; 7 positions match TRBD1. V shed 4 bases and J 10 bases; nucleotides not matched to a gene: 10. Germline CDR1 reads MNHEY; CDR2 reads SMNVEV (reference sequence). The CDR3 sequence is 15 residues long.

The genes are TRBV7-2 and TRBJ2-7; D not certain. The CDR3 has 12 residues. Germline CDR1 is SGHTA and CDR2 is FQGNSA. V was clipped by 5 bases and J by 1 base, with 6 bases between them. CDR3 DNA sequence: TGTGCCAGCAGCCTAAGTTCCTACGAGCAGTACTTC. It yields the protein CASSLSSYEQYF.

The chain recombines TRBV20-1 with TRBJ2-7, with unresolved D. Trimming left V 3 bases short and J 4 bases short, with 16 bases between. The length of the CDR3 is 14 residues. The germline CDR1 and CDR2 sequences are DFQATT and SNEGSKA (reference sequence). CDR3 region: CSASAPLDTYEQYF. The CDR3 DNA is TGCAGTGCTAGTGCCCCTCTAGATACATACGAGCAGTACTTC.

The J gene is TRBJ1-4, the V gene TRBV9; 10 bases are shared with TRBD1. CDR1 and CDR2 (germline): SGDLS, YYNGEE. The CDR3 covers 14 residues. Trimming removed 4 bases from V and 7 bases from J; junction bases left unmatched: 4. In DNA form, the CDR3 reads TGTGCCAGCAGCCAAGGACAGGGGGGTGAAAAACTGTTTTTT. Its translation is CASSQGQGGEKLFF.

The chain links TRBV11-2 to TRBJ2-1; 8 bases are a match to TRBD2. V was pared by 1 base and J by 9 bases, with 8 bases of the junction left unmatched. The V gene's germline CDR1 is SGHAT and CDR2 FQNNGV. This CDR3 comprises 15 residues. CDR3 amino acids: CASSLAMGLGAEQFF. The CDR3 nucleotides read TGTGCCAGCAGCTTAGCAATGGGACTAGGGGCTGAGCAGTTCTTC.

V is TRBV6-2 or TRBV6-3 and J is TRBJ1-2, with 7 bases matching TRBD1. The junction had 3 bases not matched to a gene; V was cut back by 6 bases and J by 2 bases. The germline CDR1 and CDR2 sequences are MNHEY and SVGEGT. The CDR3 length is 13 residues. The CDR3, as DNA: TGTGCCAGCAGCCCGACAGGGAACTATGGCTACACCTTC. Translating gives CASSPTGNYGYTF.

The chain combines TRBV6-6 with TRBJ2-2; no clear D. Trimming removed 6 bases from V and 0 bases from J, with 11 bases in between. Looked up from germline, CDR1 is MNHNY and CDR2 is SVGAGI (reference sequence). This CDR3 has 15 residues. The CDR3 is CASRLLTSNTGELFF. The CDR3 nucleotides are TGTGCCAGCAGACTACTCACATCGAACACCGGGGAGCTGTTTTTT.

V usage is TRBV7-8 and J usage is TRBJ1-4; perhaps TRBD1 as D (5 bases). V lost 4 bases and J 10 bases, leaving 19 bases between the germline ends. The CDR3 sequence is 15 residues long. Germline CDR1 and CDR2: SGHVS and FQNEAQ. The CDR3 loop is CASSSGTPGVGKLFF. The CDR3 nucleotides are TGTGCCAGCAGCTCCGGGACTCCGGGTGTCGGAAAACTGTTTTTT.

J is TRBJ1-5 and V is TRBV24-1, with TRBD1 matching 9 bases. V shed 7 bases, J shed 5 bases, and the junction held 5 bases outside the gene matches. The CDR3 has 14 residues. CDR1 and CDR2 from the germline V gene are KGHDR and SFDVKD. As DNA, the CDR3 is TGTGCCACCAGCCCCGGGACAGGGCATCAGCCCCAGCATTTT. The encoded protein is CATSPGTGHQPQHF.

The rearrangement links TRBV7-2 to TRBJ2-2; TRBD1 might be the D (5 bases). There are 14 residues in the CDR3. V was cut by 8 bases and J by 3 bases, with 13 bases left in between. The germline V gene encodes CDR1 SGHTA and CDR2 FQGNSA. The chain's CDR3 is CASSYIRDTGELFF. The DNA of the CDR3 is TGTGCCAGCTCCTACATCAGGGACACCGGGGAGCTGTTTTTT.